The sequence of this T cell receptor beta chain was determined in a study of blood T cell repertoires in COVID-19. About the study: The samples span acute and convalescent COVID-19 from the United States, Italy and Spain. In each case, the material was cDNA or gDNA derived from T cells, B-cell-depleted T cells, or PBMCs.

This clone was detected once. In the authors' workflow: Amplified reference gene primers provided the basis for estimating nucleated cell counts. Measured with immunoSEQ multiplex PCR; TCRdb has only the in-frame clones, and not every one. That table is the source of V, J and clone size, and D and trimming were worked out from the DNA. The sample shows about 310,000 clones, about nine tenths of them seen only once. CDR1 and CDR2 from the germline V gene are SGHTA and FQGNSA. CDR3 length equals 16 residues. The V and J ends lost 1 base and 1 base, in that order; junction bases with no gene match: 3. J is TRBJ2-2 and V is TRBV7-2; TRBD2 agrees at 7 bases. This receptor was identified in a man aged 45-65 years with active or convalescent COVID-19. The sequencing input was peripheral blood. Written as DNA, the CDR3 is TGTGCCAGCAGCTTAGTAGCGGGCTTGAACACCGGGGAGCTGTTTTTT. Its protein product is CASSLVAGLNTGELFF.